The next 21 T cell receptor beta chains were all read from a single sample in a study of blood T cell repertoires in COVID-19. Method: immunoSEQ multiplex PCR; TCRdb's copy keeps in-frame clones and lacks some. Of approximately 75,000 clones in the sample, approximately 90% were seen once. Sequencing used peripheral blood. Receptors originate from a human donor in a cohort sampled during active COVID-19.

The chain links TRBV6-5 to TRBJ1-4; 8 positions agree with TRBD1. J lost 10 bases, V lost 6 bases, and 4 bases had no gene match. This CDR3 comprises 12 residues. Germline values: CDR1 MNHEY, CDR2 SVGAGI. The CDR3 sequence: CASRTTGAKLFF. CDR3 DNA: TGTGCCAGCAGAACGACAGGGGCAAAACTGTTTTTT.

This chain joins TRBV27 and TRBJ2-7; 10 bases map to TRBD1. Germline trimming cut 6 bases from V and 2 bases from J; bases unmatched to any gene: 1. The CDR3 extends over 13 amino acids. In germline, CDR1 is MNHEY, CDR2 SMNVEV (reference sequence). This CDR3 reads CASRGQGPYEQYF. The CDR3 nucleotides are TGTGCCAGCAGGGGACAGGGGCCCTACGAGCAGTACTTC.

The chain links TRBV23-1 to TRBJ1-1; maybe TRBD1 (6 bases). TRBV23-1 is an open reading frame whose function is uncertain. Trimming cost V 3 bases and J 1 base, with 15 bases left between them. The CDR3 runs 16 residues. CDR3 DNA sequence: TGCGCCAGCAGTCATTTAACAGGGCCTGAGAACACTGAAGCTTTCTTT. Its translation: CASSHLTGPENTEAFF.

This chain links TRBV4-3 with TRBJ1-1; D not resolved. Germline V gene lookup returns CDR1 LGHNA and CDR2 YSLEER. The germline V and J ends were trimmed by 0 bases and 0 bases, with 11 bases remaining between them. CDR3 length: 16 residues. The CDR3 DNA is TGCGCCAGCAGCCAAGATACCGGTACCATGAACACTGAAGCTTTCTTT. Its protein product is CASSQDTGTMNTEAFF.

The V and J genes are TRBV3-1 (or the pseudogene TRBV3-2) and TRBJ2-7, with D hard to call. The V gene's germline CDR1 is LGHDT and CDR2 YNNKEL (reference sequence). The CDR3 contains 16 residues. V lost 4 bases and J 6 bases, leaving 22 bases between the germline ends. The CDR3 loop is CASSPASSAVTGEQYF. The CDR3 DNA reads TGTGCCAGCAGCCCTGCTTCGTCCGCTGTGACTGGCGAGCAGTACTTC.

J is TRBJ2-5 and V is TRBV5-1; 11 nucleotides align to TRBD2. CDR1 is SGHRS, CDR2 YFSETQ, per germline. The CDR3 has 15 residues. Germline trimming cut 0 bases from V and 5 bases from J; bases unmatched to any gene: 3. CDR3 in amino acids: CASSLGTSGLETQYF. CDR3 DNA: TGCGCCAGCAGCTTGGGGACTAGCGGGTTGGAGACCCAGTACTTC.

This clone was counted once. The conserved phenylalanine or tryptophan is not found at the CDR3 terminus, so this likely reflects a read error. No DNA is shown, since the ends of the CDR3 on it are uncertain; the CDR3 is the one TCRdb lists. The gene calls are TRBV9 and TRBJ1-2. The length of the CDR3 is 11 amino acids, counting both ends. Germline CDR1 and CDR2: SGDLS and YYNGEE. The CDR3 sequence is CASSIPGGTGI.

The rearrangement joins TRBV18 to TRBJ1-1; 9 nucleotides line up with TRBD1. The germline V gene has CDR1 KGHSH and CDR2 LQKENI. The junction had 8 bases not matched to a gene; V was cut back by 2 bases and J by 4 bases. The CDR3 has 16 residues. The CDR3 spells CASSPGTGIGRTEAFF. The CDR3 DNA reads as TGTGCCAGCTCACCAGGGACAGGGATTGGTCGCACTGAAGCTTTCTTT.

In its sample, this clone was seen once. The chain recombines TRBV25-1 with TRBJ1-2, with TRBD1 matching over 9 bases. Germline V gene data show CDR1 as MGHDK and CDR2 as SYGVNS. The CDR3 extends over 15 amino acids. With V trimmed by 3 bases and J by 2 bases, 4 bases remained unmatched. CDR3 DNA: TGTGCCAGCAGTGACAGGACAGGGGTCAACTATGGCTACACCTTC. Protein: CASSDRTGVNYGYTF.

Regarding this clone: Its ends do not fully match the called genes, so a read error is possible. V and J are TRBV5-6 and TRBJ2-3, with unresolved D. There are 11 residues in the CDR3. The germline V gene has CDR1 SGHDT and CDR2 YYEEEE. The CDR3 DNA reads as TGTGCCAGCAGCTCGCTAGATGCGCAGTATTTT. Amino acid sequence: CASSSLDAQYF.

The CDR3 DNA reads as TGTGCTAGTGGTTTCTCCCCCCTAGCGGGGGGCAACCAAGAGACCCAGTACTTC. Its protein is CASGFSPLAGGNQETQYF. The chain links TRBV12-5 to TRBJ2-5, with 11 bases aligning to TRBD2. CDR1 is LGHNT and CDR2 is FRNRAP in the germline V gene. This CDR3 is built from 18 residues. V lost 3 bases to trimming and J lost 0 bases; unmatched junction nucleotides: 9.

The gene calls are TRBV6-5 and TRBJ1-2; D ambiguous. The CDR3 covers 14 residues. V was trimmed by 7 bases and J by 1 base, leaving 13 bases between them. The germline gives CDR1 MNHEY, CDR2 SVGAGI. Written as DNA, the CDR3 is TGTGCCAGCACCCCCGGAGGGAATAACTATGGCTACACCTTC. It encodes CASTPGGNNYGYTF.

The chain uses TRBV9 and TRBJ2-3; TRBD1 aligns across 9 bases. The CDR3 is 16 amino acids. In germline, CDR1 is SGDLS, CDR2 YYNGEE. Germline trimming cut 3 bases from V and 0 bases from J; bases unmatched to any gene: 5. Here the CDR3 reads CASSAQGAMSTDTQYF. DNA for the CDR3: TGTGCCAGCAGCGCACAGGGGGCTATGAGCACAGATACGCAGTATTTT.

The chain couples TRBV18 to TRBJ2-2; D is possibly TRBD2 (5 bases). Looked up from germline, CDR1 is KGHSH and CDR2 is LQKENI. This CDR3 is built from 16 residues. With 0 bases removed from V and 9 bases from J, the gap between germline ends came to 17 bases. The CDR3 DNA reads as TGTGCCAGCTCACCACCCCTCGTCGGGGTTCAGCGGGAGCTGTTTTTT. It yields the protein CASSPPLVGVQRELFF. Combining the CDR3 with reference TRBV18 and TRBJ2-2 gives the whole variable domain NAGVMQNPRHLVRRRGQEARLRCSPMKGHSHVYWYRQLPEEGLKFMVYLQKENIIDESGMPKERFSAEFPKEGPSILRIQQVVRGDSAAYFCASSPPLVGVQRELFFGEGSRLTVL.

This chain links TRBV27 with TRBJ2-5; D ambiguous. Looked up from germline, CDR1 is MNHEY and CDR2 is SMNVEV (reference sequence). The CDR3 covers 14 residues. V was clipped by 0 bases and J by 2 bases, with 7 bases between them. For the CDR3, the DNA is TGTGCCAGCAGTTTATCGCGCTCACAAGAGACCCAGTACTTC. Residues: CASSLSRSQETQYF.

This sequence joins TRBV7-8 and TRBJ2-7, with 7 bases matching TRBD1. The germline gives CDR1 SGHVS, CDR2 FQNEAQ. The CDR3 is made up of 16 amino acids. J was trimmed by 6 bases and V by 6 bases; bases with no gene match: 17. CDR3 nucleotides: TGTGCCAGCAGTCCCACCCGACCGACAGGGATCTCCGAGCAGTACTTC. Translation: CASSPTRPTGISEQYF.

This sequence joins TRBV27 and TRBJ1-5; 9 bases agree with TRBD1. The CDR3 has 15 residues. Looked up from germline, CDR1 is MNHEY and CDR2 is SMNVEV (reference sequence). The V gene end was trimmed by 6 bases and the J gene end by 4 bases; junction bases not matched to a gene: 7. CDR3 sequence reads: CASRMDRGENQPQHF. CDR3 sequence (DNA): TGTGCCAGCAGGATGGACAGGGGTGAGAATCAGCCCCAGCATTTT.

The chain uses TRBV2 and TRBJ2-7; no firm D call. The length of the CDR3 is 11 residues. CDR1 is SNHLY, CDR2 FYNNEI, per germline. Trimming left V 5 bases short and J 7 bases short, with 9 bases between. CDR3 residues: CASSLPIEQYF. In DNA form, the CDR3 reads TGTGCCAGCAGTCTCCCTATAGAGCAGTACTTC. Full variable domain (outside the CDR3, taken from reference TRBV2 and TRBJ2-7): EPEVTQTPSHQVTQMGQEVILRCVPISNHLYFYWYRQILGQKVEFLVSFYNNEISEKSEIFDDQFSVERPDGSNFTLKIRSTKLEDSAMYFCASSLPIEQYFGPGTRLTVT.

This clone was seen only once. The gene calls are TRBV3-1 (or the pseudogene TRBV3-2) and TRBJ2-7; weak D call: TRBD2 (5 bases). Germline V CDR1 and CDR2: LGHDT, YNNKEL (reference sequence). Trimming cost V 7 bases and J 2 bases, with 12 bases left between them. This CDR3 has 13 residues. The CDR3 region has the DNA TGTGCCAGCAAAAGGACTGAGACCTACGAGCAGTACTTC. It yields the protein CASKRTETYEQYF.

The CDR3 is CASSSRGLNSGNTIYF. The CDR3 nucleotides are TGCGCCAGCAGCTCCAGGGGCCTTAACTCTGGAAACACCATATATTTT. This rearrangement joins TRBV5-1 to TRBJ1-3; maybe TRBD1 (6 bases). This CDR3 is 16 amino acids long. Trimming removed 3 bases at V and 0 bases at J, with 13 bases between. The germline gives CDR1 SGHRS, CDR2 YFSETQ.

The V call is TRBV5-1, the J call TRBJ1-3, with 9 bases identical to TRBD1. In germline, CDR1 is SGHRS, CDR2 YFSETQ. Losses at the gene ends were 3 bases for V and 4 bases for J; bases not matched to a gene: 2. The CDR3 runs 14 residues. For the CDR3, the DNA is TGCGCCAGCAGCTATGGGACAGGGGGAAACACCATATATTTT. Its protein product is CASSYGTGGNTIYF.